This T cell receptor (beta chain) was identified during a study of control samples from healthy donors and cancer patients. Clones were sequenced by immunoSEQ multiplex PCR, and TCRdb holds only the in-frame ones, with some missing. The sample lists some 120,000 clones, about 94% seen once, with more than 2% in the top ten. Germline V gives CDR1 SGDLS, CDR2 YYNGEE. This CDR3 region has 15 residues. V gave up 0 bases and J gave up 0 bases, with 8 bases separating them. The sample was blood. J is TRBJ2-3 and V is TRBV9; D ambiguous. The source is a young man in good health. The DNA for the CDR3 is TGTGCCAGCAGCGTAGGGGCCGTTAGCACAGATACGCAGTATTTT. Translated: CASSVGAVSTDTQYF.